This T cell receptor beta chain was documented in a study of cytomegalovirus exposure and HLA in healthy donors. Study conclusions and caveats: As a later analysis revealed, most CMV-associated TCR beta chains appeared HLA-restricted.

Turning to this clone: Its antigen is not identified.

Primers: 60 Vbeta forward and 13 Jbeta reverse. TCRdb keeps only in-frame clones here, not all; method: immunoSEQ multiplex PCR. The table has about 110,000 clones, roughly 82% seen once. Germline CDR1 is SQVTM and CDR2 is ANQGSEA. The CDR3 has 12 residues. Trimming at V came to 4 bases and at J to 2 bases, leaving 2 bases not matched to a gene. The sequenced sample was PBMCs. The TCR sequence derives from a man between 25 and 39 years old in good health and CMV-seropositive. The gene calls are TRBV29-1 and TRBJ2-7, with 7 nucleotides matching TRBD1. The CDR3 DNA follows: TGCAGCGTTGCGGACAGGACCTACGAGCAGTACTTC. Protein sequence: CSVADRTYEQYF.